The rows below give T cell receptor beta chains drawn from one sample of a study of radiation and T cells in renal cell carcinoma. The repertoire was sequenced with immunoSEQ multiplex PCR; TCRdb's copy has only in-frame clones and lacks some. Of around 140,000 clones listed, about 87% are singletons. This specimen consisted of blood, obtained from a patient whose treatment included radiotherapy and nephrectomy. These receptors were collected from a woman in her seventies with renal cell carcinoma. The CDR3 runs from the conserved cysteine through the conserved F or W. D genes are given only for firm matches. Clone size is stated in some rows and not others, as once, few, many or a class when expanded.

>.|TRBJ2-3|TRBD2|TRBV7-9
TGTGCCAGCAGCTTAACCGGGACTAGCGCGGGGGATACGCAGTATTTT
CASSLTGTSAGDTQYF
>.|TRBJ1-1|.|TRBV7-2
TGTGCCAGCAGCCTAAACACGTGGAAAGACACTGAAGCTTTCTTT
CASSLNTWKDTEAFF
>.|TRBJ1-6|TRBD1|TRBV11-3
TGTGCCAGCAGCTTAGTATGGACAGGGGTGGAATCACCCCTCCACTTT
CASSLVWTGVESPLHF
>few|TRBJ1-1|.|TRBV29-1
TGCAGCGCTAAGTCCGGGGGGACTGAAGCTTTCTTT
CSAKSGGTEAFF
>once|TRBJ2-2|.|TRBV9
TGTGCCAGCAGCGTCGGGGATTACACCGGGGAGCTGTTTTTT
CASSVGDYTGELFF
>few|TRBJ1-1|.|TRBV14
TGTGCCAGCAGTACAGCCCTGAACACTGAAGCTTTCTTT
CASSTALNTEAFF
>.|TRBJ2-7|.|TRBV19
TGTGCCAGTAGAGCAGGGGAGATGACGTACTTC
CASRAGEMTYF
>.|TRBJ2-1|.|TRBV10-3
TGTGCCATCAGTGACGACCTAGGGGGCAATGAGCAGTTCTTC
CAISDDLGGNEQFF
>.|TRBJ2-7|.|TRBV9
TGTGCCAGCAGCGTAGAACAGGCAACCTACGAGCAGTACTTC
CASSVEQATYEQYF
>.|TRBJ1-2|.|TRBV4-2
TGTGCCAGCAGCAGGGAGCGGGCGCAGGGCTATGGCTACACCTTC
CASSRERAQGYGYTF